The T cell receptor beta chain under discussion was sequenced for a study of neurological immune-mediated disorders. Whole-study results and caveats: The most TCR clonal expansion was seen in HTLV-1-associated myelopathy, whereas the least was seen in multiple sclerosis, below the level in healthy controls.

This clonotype has at least ten counts. Antigen: not known. In germline, CDR1 is KGHSH, CDR2 LQKENI. The CDR3 sequence is 14 residues long. V lost 3 bases, J lost 5 bases, and 6 bases stayed unmatched. The cDNA was produced through 5'RACE with 10-nucleotide random UMIs. TCRdb itself ran the 5' RACE reads through MiXCR, one entry per CDR3 protein. The repertoire holds some 24,000 distinct CDR3 sequences, over 10% seen once, with roughly 17% in the top ten. This sequence originates from a woman in her 40s with HTLV-1-associated myelopathy (HAM/TSP). V usage is TRBV18 and J usage is TRBJ2-5; 7 bases fit TRBD1. The sequencing input was PBMCs. The DNA of the CDR3 is TGTGCCAGCTCACCTCAGACAGGGACGGAGACCCAGTACTTC. Its translation is CASSPQTGTETQYF.